The following is a TCR beta chain sequence with its context. Its antigen is unknown. Germline lookup yields CDR1 LNHDA and CDR2 SQIVND (reference sequence). The CDR3 sequence is 15 residues long. With V trimmed by 5 bases and J by 10 bases, 13 bases remained unmatched. This sample was included in a study of T cell responses to AZD1222 COVID-19 vaccine. Findings and caveats of the study: Mostly white British, mostly female donors; authors suggested clonal diversity may be underestimated. Vaccine-related CD4 TCRs covered spike, predominating at 160-218 and 743-854. Only a handful of people who got AZD1222 tested seropositive at baseline. Close to half of all spike-specific TCRs reportedly target regions of the variants that are unmutated.

Clones were sequenced by immunoSEQ multiplex PCR, and TCRdb holds only the in-frame ones, with some missing. This sample yields 210,000 or so clones, of which about 94% are seen a single time; around 1.7% belongs to the top ten. The gene calls are TRBV19 and TRBJ2-1; 8 bases match TRBD2. The starting material was peripheral blood, obtained 28 days after the second dose of the MenACWY control vaccine. The sequence was collected from an adult who received the MenACWY meningococcal vaccine as a control. The CDR3 here is CASSPGGTSKGEQFF. CDR3 nucleotides: TGTGCCAGTAGTCCGGGTGGGACTAGTAAAGGGGAGCAGTTCTTC. The complete variable domain, with remaining parts taken from reference TRBV19 and TRBJ2-1, reads DGGITQSPKYLFRKEGQNVTLSCEQNLNHDAMYWYRQDPGQGLRLIYYSQIVNDFQKGDIAEGYSVSREKKESFPLTVTSAQKNPTAFYLCASSPGGTSKGEQFFGPGTRLTVL.